What follows are 18 T cell receptor beta chains derived from one specimen sequenced in a study of technical replicates of blood from a few donors. Only in-frame clones appear in the TCRdb table, and some are missing; sequencing was by immunoSEQ multiplex PCR. The sample holds approximately 76,000 clones, roughly 91% seen once. The sequencing sample was made of T cells isolated from PBMCs. These receptors all stem from a human donor in good health.

This chain joins TRBV6-5 and TRBJ2-3; no clear D gene. V gave up 3 bases and J gave up 6 bases, with 4 bases separating them. The V gene's germline CDR1 is MNHEY and CDR2 SVGAGI. The CDR3 has 11 amino acids. The CDR3 DNA is TGTGCCAGCAGTTATGCGGATACGCAGTATTTT. It encodes CASSYADTQYF.

This chain connects TRBV7-9 to TRBJ2-7, with D tentatively TRBD1 (6 bases). V was pared by 5 bases and J by 6 bases, with 14 bases between. This CDR3 has 13 amino acids. Germline loops: CDR1 SEHNR, CDR2 FQNEAQ (reference sequence). CDR3 residues: CASSRDMIPEQYF. CDR3 DNA sequence: TGTGCCAGCAGCCGGGACATGATCCCCGAGCAGTACTTC.

The J gene is TRBJ2-6, the V gene TRBV28; 8 bases map to TRBD2. J gave up 2 bases and V 8 bases, and 8 bases lay outside the gene matches. The CDR3 is 16 residues long. CDR1 MDHEN and CDR2 SYDVKM come from the germline V gene. The CDR3 loop is CASLEWRGAGANVLTF. For the CDR3, the DNA is TGTGCCAGCCTAGAGTGGCGGGGGGCTGGGGCCAACGTCCTGACTTTC.

J is TRBJ2-7 and V is TRBV4-1, with 7 nucleotides matching TRBD1. The CDR3 runs 14 residues. Germline V gives CDR1 MGHRA, CDR2 YSYEKL. V lost 3 bases to trimming and J lost 1 base; unmatched junction nucleotides: 3. CDR3 nucleotides: TGCGCCAGCAGCCACCCAGGGGGATCCTACGAGCAGTACTTC. Amino acid sequence: CASSHPGGSYEQYF.

This chain's CDR3 is CASSYSSRGGQYF. CDR3 DNA: TGTGCCAGCAGTTACTCAAGCCGGGGGGGGCAGTACTTC. The chain carries TRBV6-5 and TRBJ2-7, with TRBD2 matching over 8 bases. The germline CDR1 and CDR2 sequences are MNHEY and SVGAGI. The CDR3 totals 13 residues. Germline trimming cut 0 bases from V and 9 bases from J; bases unmatched to any gene: 4.

This chain connects TRBV4-1 to TRBJ2-5, with 7 bases identical to TRBD2. This CDR3 has 16 residues. V trimming: 1 base; J trimming: 4 bases; junction bases outside the gene matches: 9. Looked up from germline, CDR1 is MGHRA and CDR2 is YSYEKL. Here the CDR3 DNA reads TGCGCCAGCAGCCAAGTCCTCGCGGGAGTCCCAGAGACCCAGTACTTC. Residues: CASSQVLAGVPETQYF.

V is TRBV27 and J is TRBJ2-6, with no clear D. The germline CDR1 and CDR2 sequences are MNHEY and SMNVEV (reference sequence). V dropped 8 bases and J dropped 0 bases, with 5 bases sitting between them. This CDR3 contains 13 residues. As DNA, the CDR3 is TGTGCCAGCTGCGTCTCTGGGGCCAACGTCCTGACTTTC. It is translated as CASCVSGANVLTF. The variable domain in full, completed from reference TRBV27 and TRBJ2-6, reads EAQVTQNPRYLITVTGKKLTVTCSQNMNHEYMSWYRQDPGLGLRQIYYSMNVEVTDKGDVPEGYKVSRKEKRNFPLILESPSPNQTSLYFCASCVSGANVLTFGAGSRLTVL.

The rearrangement uses TRBV30 and TRBJ2-3, with unresolved D. CDR3 length: 15 amino acids. V was pared by 2 bases and J by 6 bases, with 18 bases between. Germline V CDR1 and CDR2: GTSNPN, SVGIG (reference sequence). The CDR3, as DNA: TGTGCCTGGAGTCTGGGCCTCATCTCCCGGGATACGCAGTATTTT. Translating gives CAWSLGLISRDTQYF.

The V and J genes are TRBV6-5 and TRBJ1-2; D gene ambiguous. V lost 0 bases and J 6 bases, leaving 11 bases between the germline ends. CDR1 and CDR2 (germline): MNHEY, SVGAGI. CDR3 length equals 14 residues. The CDR3: CASSYSTSADGYTF. The DNA of the CDR3 is TGTGCCAGCAGTTACTCGACTTCTGCGGATGGCTACACCTTC.

The CDR3 DNA reads TGTGCCAGCAGCGCTAGTCAGGGCCTAAGCTATGGCTACACCTTC. This translates into CASSASQGLSYGYTF. The rearrangement joins TRBV7-9 to TRBJ1-2, with D perhaps TRBD1 (5 bases). This CDR3 is built from 15 residues. Germline CDR1 SEHNR, CDR2 FQNEAQ (reference sequence). Trimming removed 5 bases from V and 4 bases from J, with 17 bases in between.

The genes are TRBV14 and TRBJ2-7; D might be TRBD2 (6 bases). V lost 3 bases, J lost 0 bases, and 21 bases lay in between. Germline loops: CDR1 SGHDN, CDR2 FVKESK. This CDR3 contains 18 residues. CDR3 bases: TGTGCCAGCAGCCATAGGGTTTTTAGGGACGGGAGCTCCTACGAGCAGTACTTC. As protein: CASSHRVFRDGSSYEQYF.

V usage is TRBV5-1 and J usage is TRBJ1-1; a weak D match, TRBD1 (6 bases). This CDR3 has 14 residues. The germline gives CDR1 SGHRS, CDR2 YFSETQ. Between the trimmed V and J ends, which lost 1 base and 3 bases, there was a span of 10 bases. CDR3 sequence reads: CASSLKDSYTEAFF. The CDR3 DNA is TGCGCCAGCAGCTTGAAGGACAGCTACACTGAAGCTTTCTTT.

This clone was counted only a few times. The chain carries TRBV7-9 and TRBJ2-1; a possible D gene is TRBD1 (6 bases). The CDR3 sequence is 12 residues long. The V end lost 5 bases, the J end lost 8 bases, and 10 bases lay between the germline ends. Germline V lookup: CDR1 SEHNR, CDR2 FQNEAQ (reference sequence). The CDR3 sequence is CASSPTGHEQFF. The CDR3 DNA follows: TGTGCCAGCAGCCCGACAGGTCATGAGCAGTTCTTC. The entire variable domain, with the rest obtained from reference TRBV7-9 and TRBJ2-1, is as follows: DTGVSQNPRHKITKRGQNVTFRCDPISEHNRLYWYRQTLGQGPEFLTYFQNEAQLEKSRLLSDRFSAERPKGSFSTLEIQRTEQGDSAMYLCASSPTGHEQFFGPGTRLTVL.

CDR3 sequence (DNA): TGTGCCAGCGGAAAGGAGGCTAATGAAAAACTGTTTTTT. It specifies CASGKEANEKLFF. The V gene is TRBV7-6, the J gene TRBJ1-4; D uncertain. CDR3 length: 13 residues. Trimming removed 8 bases at V and 3 bases at J, with 10 bases between. Germline CDR1 reads SGHVS; CDR2 reads FNYEAQ.

The rearrangement joins TRBV7-6 to TRBJ2-7, with D maybe TRBD1 (6 bases). Germline-derived CDR1 and CDR2 are SGHVS and FNYEAQ. V lost 2 bases and J lost 2, with 10 bases in between. This CDR3 is 14 amino acids long. The CDR3 reads CASSLQGTTYEQYF. The CDR3 DNA sequence: TGTGCCAGCAGCTTACAGGGGACCACCTACGAGCAGTACTTC. The entire variable domain, with the rest obtained from reference TRBV7-6 and TRBJ2-7, is as follows: GAGVSQSPRYKVTKRGQDVALRCDPISGHVSLYWYRQALGQGPEFLTYFNYEAQQDKSGLPNDRFSAERPEGSISTLTIQRTEQRDSAMYRCASSLQGTTYEQYFGPGTRLTVT.

This rearrangement joins TRBV4-1 to TRBJ1-2; possibly TRBD1 for D (6 bases). The CDR3 spans 14 residues. V lost 5 bases and J lost 3, with 13 bases in between. Germline-derived CDR1 and CDR2 are MGHRA and YSYEKL. CDR3 amino acids: CASSDVDSYYGYTF. Written as DNA, the CDR3 is TGCGCCAGCAGCGACGTGGACAGCTACTATGGCTACACCTTC.

This rearrangement joins TRBV6-1 to TRBJ1-2; D gene ambiguous. Trimming left V 0 bases short and J 10 bases short, with 12 bases between. In germline, CDR1 is MNHNS, CDR2 SASEGT. This CDR3 has 13 residues. The CDR3 loop is CASSEAHFGIYTF. The CDR3, as DNA: TGTGCCAGCAGTGAAGCGCATTTCGGGATCTACACCTTC.

This clone has just one count. The V call is TRBV2, the J call TRBJ2-2; 8 positions agree with TRBD1. The J segment lost 5 bases and the V segment lost 8 bases, leaving 10 bases of the junction unmatched. The V gene's germline CDR1 is SNHLY and CDR2 FYNNEI. CDR3 size: 15 residues. The CDR3 loop is CASGGDRGGTGELFF. The CDR3 DNA follows: TGTGCCAGCGGTGGAGACAGGGGTGGAACCGGGGAGCTGTTTTTT.